Following are 29 T cell receptor beta chains from one sample sequenced in a study of blood T cell repertoires in COVID-19. The protocol was immunoSEQ multiplex PCR, while the TCRdb copy is restricted to in-frame clones and leaves out a portion. This sample has about 85,000 clones, with 90% found just once. Sequencing was carried out using peripheral blood. The origin of the receptors is a woman aged 80 or over with active or convalescent COVID-19.

CDR3 region: CASSTNRGSPLHF. CDR3 DNA sequence: TGTGCCAGCAGCACTAACAGGGGTTCACCCCTCCACTTT. This rearrangement joins TRBV7-2 to TRBJ1-6; 7 nucleotides align to TRBD1. This CDR3 contains 13 residues. Losses at the gene ends were 5 bases for V and 9 bases for J; bases not matched to a gene: 4. Per germline, CDR1 SGHTA and CDR2 FQGNSA. Combining the CDR3 with reference TRBV7-2 and TRBJ1-6 gives the whole variable domain GAGVSQSPSNKVTEKGKDVELRCDPISGHTALYWYRQSLGQGLEFLIYFQGNSAPDKSGLPSDRFSAERTGGSVSTLTIQRTQQEDSAVYLCASSTNRGSPLHFGNGTRLTVT.

The chain uses TRBV7-3 and TRBJ2-1; a possible D gene is TRBD1 (5 bases). The CDR3 is 15 residues long. The germline gives CDR1 SGHTA, CDR2 FQGTGA. With 6 bases removed from V and 7 bases from J, the gap between germline ends came to 19 bases. This chain's CDR3 is CASSLGRQGRNEQFF. CDR3 in DNA: TGTGCCAGCAGTCTTGGGCGGCAGGGTCGAAATGAGCAGTTCTTC.

This sequence joins TRBV18 and TRBJ2-1, with 12 bases that match TRBD2. The trim removed 3 bases at V and 5 bases at J, leaving 5 bases unmatched. The CDR3 has 16 amino acids. Per germline, CDR1 KGHSH and CDR2 LQKENI. CDR3 coding DNA: TGTGCCAGCTCACCGCCGACTAGCGGGAGTAACAATGAGCAGTTCTTC. Translation gives CASSPPTSGSNNEQFF.

The J gene is TRBJ1-2, the V gene TRBV27; D is unresolved. The CDR3 length is 12 residues. Germline V gives CDR1 MNHEY, CDR2 SMNVEV (reference sequence). V was pared by 6 bases and J by 4 bases, with 9 bases between. The CDR3 DNA reads as TGTGCCAGCAGCCGATCAGGCTATGGCTACACCTTC. As protein: CASSRSGYGYTF.

Notes on this clone: The junction shows a germline mismatch at one end, possibly a read error. CDR3 DNA: TGTGCCAGCAGTGAGTCCGGGAAGAACACTGAAGTTTTCTTT. Translating gives CASSESGKNTEVFF. J is TRBJ1-1 and V is TRBV25-1; D remains unclear. Germline CDR1 MGHDK, CDR2 SYGVNS. CDR3 length: 14 residues. The whole variable domain, filled in from reference TRBV25-1 and TRBJ1-1, reads EADIYQTPRYLVIGTGKKITLECSQTMGHDKMYWYQQDPGMELHLIHYSYGVNSTEKGDLSSESTVSRIRTEHFPLTLESARPSHTSQYLCASSESGKNTEVFFGQGTRLTVV.

V is TRBV6-6 and J is TRBJ1-1; the match to TRBD1 covers 10 bases. Germline assignment: CDR1 MNHNY and CDR2 SVGAGI (reference sequence). There are 16 residues in the CDR3. V shed 2 bases, J shed 5 bases, and the junction held 8 bases outside the gene matches. Here the CDR3 reads CASSYHQGQGRTEAFF. DNA for the CDR3: TGTGCCAGCAGTTACCATCAGGGACAGGGGAGGACTGAAGCTTTCTTT.

This chain links TRBV20-1 with TRBJ1-2; D may be TRBD1 (5 bases). This CDR3 comprises 10 residues. Germline assignment: CDR1 DFQATT and CDR2 SNEGSKA (reference sequence). V lost 6 bases and J 7 bases, leaving 9 bases between the germline ends. CDR3 residues: CSARDFGYTF. Here the CDR3 DNA reads TGCAGTGCCAGGGACTTTGGCTACACCTTC.

The rearrangement links TRBV19 to TRBJ2-3; 7 bases line up with TRBD2. The V gene's germline CDR1 is LNHDA and CDR2 SQIVND (reference sequence). V dropped 3 bases and J dropped 1; count of bases not matched to a gene: 4. This CDR3 spans 15 amino acids. The DNA for the CDR3 is TGTGCCAGTAGTATCGGGGGGTCGGGCACAGATACGCAGTATTTT. It specifies CASSIGGSGTDTQYF.

The V call is TRBV27, the J call TRBJ2-7, with D possibly matching TRBD2 (5 bases). CDR1 is MNHEY and CDR2 is SMNVEV in the germline V gene (reference sequence). Trimming cost V 6 bases and J 3 bases, with 18 bases left between them. There are 15 residues in the CDR3. CDR3 protein: CASRQVIDGNYEQYF. CDR3 in DNA: TGTGCCAGCAGACAAGTTATAGACGGGAACTACGAGCAGTACTTC.

The chain carries TRBV28 and TRBJ2-5, with 9 nucleotides matching TRBD1. V was pared by 5 bases and J by 5 bases, with 9 bases of the junction left unmatched. The CDR3 covers 15 residues. Germline lookup yields CDR1 MDHEN and CDR2 SYDVKM. The CDR3 spells CASSTTGGRGETQYF. The CDR3 nucleotides read TGTGCCAGCAGTACCACAGGGGGCCGGGGGGAGACCCAGTACTTC. Full variable domain (missing parts from reference TRBV28 and TRBJ2-5): DVKVTQSSRYLVKRTGEKVFLECVQDMDHENMFWYRQDPGLGLRLIYFSYDVKMKEKGDIPEGYSVSREKKERFSLILESASTNQTSMYLCASSTTGGRGETQYFGPGTRLLVL.

This clone was counted only a few times. The chain joins TRBV7-2 to TRBJ2-2; 7 positions match TRBD2. Trimming removed 5 bases from V and 6 bases from J; junction bases left unmatched: 12. Germline-derived CDR1 and CDR2 are SGHTA and FQGNSA. There are 16 residues in the CDR3. This chain's CDR3 is CASSAGGRGAPGELFF. CDR3 nucleotide sequence: TGTGCCAGCAGCGCCGGGGGGAGGGGTGCCCCCGGGGAGCTGTTTTTT.

CDR3 nucleotides: TGTGCCAGCAGCCCGGGACACCCCCAAGGCGGCTACACCTTC. Its protein product is CASSPGHPQGGYTF. The rearrangement links TRBV6-5 to TRBJ1-2, with D possibly being TRBD1 (6 bases). V was pared by 6 bases and J by 8 bases, with 19 bases between. The CDR3 extends over 14 amino acids. Per the germline V gene, CDR1 is MNHEY and CDR2 is SVGAGI.

The J gene is TRBJ1-1, the V gene TRBV7-9, with a tentative D call TRBD1 (5 bases). From germline, CDR1 is SEHNR and CDR2 FQNEAQ (reference sequence). Trimming removed 3 bases at V and 4 bases at J, with 9 bases between. The CDR3 extends over 13 amino acids. CDR3 protein: CASSFGGTTEAFF. The CDR3 nucleotides are TGTGCCAGCAGCTTCGGGGGGACCACTGAAGCTTTCTTT. Using reference TRBV7-9 and TRBJ1-1 for the parts outside the CDR3, the full variable domain is DTGVSQNPRHKITKRGQNVTFRCDPISEHNRLYWYRQTLGQGPEFLTYFQNEAQLEKSRLLSDRFSAERPKGSFSTLEIQRTEQGDSAMYLCASSFGGTTEAFFGQGTRLTVV.

The rearrangement joins TRBV9 to TRBJ2-5; 8 bases are shared with TRBD1. Germline CDR1 SGDLS, CDR2 YYNGEE. The CDR3 contains 14 residues. The junction had 4 bases not matched to a gene; V was cut back by 3 bases and J by 3 bases. The CDR3 sequence: CASSALTGEETQYF. CDR3 sequence (DNA): TGTGCCAGCAGCGCACTGACAGGGGAAGAGACCCAGTACTTC.

The rearrangement joins TRBV29-1 to TRBJ2-2, with D perhaps TRBD2 (7 bases). The length of the CDR3 is 15 residues. Germline V gene data show CDR1 as SQVTM and CDR2 as ANQGSEA. V was cut by 5 bases and J by 5 bases, with 18 bases left in between. As DNA, the CDR3 is TGCAGCGTTCACAAGTCGGGGGGCGCGACCGGGGAGCTGTTTTTT. Translation: CSVHKSGGATGELFF.

The chain links TRBV5-1 to TRBJ1-4; 8 nucleotides agree with TRBD1. The V and J ends lost 2 bases and 7 bases, in that order; junction bases with no gene match: 10. The CDR3 runs 16 residues. From germline, CDR1 is SGHRS and CDR2 YFSETQ. The CDR3 region has the DNA TGCGCCAGCAGCTTAGACCCGACAGGGGTTGGTGAAAAACTGTTTTTT. As protein: CASSLDPTGVGEKLFF.

This clone was seen a few times. The chain carries TRBV4-2 and TRBJ1-2, with TRBD1 as a possible D gene (5 bases). V was shortened by 0 bases and J by 4 bases, with 9 bases between the two germline ends. The CDR3 covers 14 residues. Per the germline V gene, CDR1 is LGHNA and CDR2 is YNFKEQ. CDR3 region: CASSQEQDFYGYTF. The CDR3, as DNA: TGTGCCAGCAGCCAAGAACAGGATTTCTATGGCTACACCTTC.

J is TRBJ2-7 and V is TRBV7-2, with a tentative D call TRBD2 (5 bases). V lost 2 bases to trimming and J lost 4 bases, with 6 bases between them. In germline, CDR1 is SGHTA, CDR2 FQGNSA. This CDR3 is 12 amino acids long. In nucleotides, the CDR3 is TGTGCCAGCAGCTTAACGGGGTACGAGCAGTACTTC. Translating gives CASSLTGYEQYF.

The CDR3 loop is CGGGTRGGNEQFF. The CDR3 nucleotides are TGTGGAGGGGGGACTAGAGGCGGCAATGAGCAGTTCTTC. The chain combines TRBV5-8 with TRBJ2-1; TRBD2 agrees at 8 bases. Germline V gene data show CDR1 as SGHTS and CDR2 as YDEGEE. CDR3 length equals 13 residues.

The chain has TRBV29-1 and TRBJ2-3; D is perhaps TRBD2 (6 bases). Germline assignment: CDR1 SQVTM and CDR2 ANQGSEA. The CDR3 has 15 amino acids. V lost 2 bases to trimming and J lost 4 bases, with 16 bases between them. CDR3 residues: CSVELLGGGSDTQYF. CDR3 sequence (DNA): TGCAGCGTTGAATTGTTGGGCGGAGGGTCAGATACGCAGTATTTT.

This chain uses TRBV10-2 with TRBJ2-7; no reliable D call. The CDR3 loop spans 13 amino acids. CDR1 and CDR2 from the germline V gene are WSHSY and SAAADI. V was pared by 4 bases and J by 0 bases, with 7 bases between. The CDR3 DNA reads as TGCGCCAGCAGTGGAGGCTACTCCTACGAGCAGTACTTC. This encodes CASSGGYSYEQYF.

The chain uses TRBV9 and TRBJ1-4, with D possibly TRBD1 on 6 matching bases. V lost 5 bases and J lost 10, with 15 bases in between. The CDR3 is 13 residues long. Per the germline V gene, CDR1 is SGDLS and CDR2 is YYNGEE. CDR3 amino acids: CASSAAGAGKLFF. In DNA, the CDR3 is TGTGCCAGCAGTGCGGCGGGGGCAGGAAAACTGTTTTTT.

This chain joins TRBV28 and TRBJ2-1; tentatively, D is TRBD1 (5 bases). The CDR3 length is 15 residues. CDR1 is MDHEN, CDR2 SYDVKM, per germline. Deletions cut 2 bases from V and 2 bases from J, with 10 bases between. Here the CDR3 reads CASSLDRQPYNEQFF. The CDR3 nucleotides read TGTGCCAGCAGTTTAGACAGACAACCCTACAATGAGCAGTTCTTC.

The chain joins TRBV5-8 to TRBJ2-1, with TRBD2 matching over 8 bases. The germline V gene has CDR1 SGHTS and CDR2 YDEGEE. CDR3 length: 15 amino acids. V dropped 5 bases and J dropped 3; count of bases not matched to a gene: 7. The CDR3 DNA reads TGTGCCAGCAGGGAACTTAGCGGGATCTACAATGAGCAGTTCTTC. It codes for CASRELSGIYNEQFF.

The rearrangement uses TRBV10-3 and TRBJ2-7, with a weak D call TRBD2 (6 bases). CDR1 and CDR2 from the germline V gene are ENHRY and SYGVKD. The CDR3 loop spans 17 amino acids. Trimming pared 10 bases from V and 2 bases from J, leaving 27 bases between. This CDR3 reads CATRREDTLDGTYEQYF. The CDR3 coding sequence is TGTGCCACCAGGCGGGAAGACACACTCGACGGAACCTACGAGCAGTACTTC.

The gene calls are TRBV4-1 and TRBJ2-7; possible D gene TRBD1, 6 bases. This CDR3 has 14 amino acids. The V gene's germline CDR1 is MGHRA and CDR2 YSYEKL. Trimming took off 0 bases at V and 2 bases at J, with 8 bases between the two ends. CDR3 protein: CASSQEQGAYEQYF. In DNA form, the CDR3 reads TGCGCCAGCAGCCAAGAACAGGGAGCCTACGAGCAGTACTTC.

The CDR3 sequence is CASSLVGQSYNEQFF. The CDR3 nucleotides read TGCGCCAGCAGCTTGGTTGGACAGAGCTACAATGAGCAGTTCTTC. This chain joins TRBV5-1 and TRBJ2-1, with D perhaps matching TRBD1 (6 bases). The germline gives CDR1 SGHRS, CDR2 YFSETQ. The CDR3 totals 15 residues. V was pared by 0 bases and J by 3 bases, with 10 bases between.

The genes are TRBV5-5 and TRBJ1-1; D possibly corresponds to TRBD1 (6 bases). This CDR3 is built from 15 residues. Trimming removed 0 bases at V and 2 bases at J, with 11 bases between. CDR1 and CDR2 (germline): SGHKS, YYEKEE (reference sequence). The CDR3 spells CASSLVRGGNTEAFF. CDR3 DNA: TGTGCCAGCAGCTTGGTCAGGGGTGGAAACACTGAAGCTTTCTTT.

The V and J genes are TRBV12-3 or TRBV12-4 and TRBJ1-2, with D hard to call. The CDR3 totals 13 residues. The V gene lost 6 bases and the J gene lost 10 bases, with 18 bases spanning the gap. The DNA of the CDR3 is TGTGCCAGCAGCACCACGGGAGGGCTCAACTACACCTTC. Translated: CASSTTGGLNYTF.